The 2 T cell receptor beta chains presented below share a single source sample, sequenced in a study of T cells in women clearing cervical HPV infection. The repertoire was sequenced with immunoSEQ multiplex PCR; TCRdb's copy has only in-frame clones and lacks some. This listing includes 20,000 to 25,000 clones. Sequenced input: blood buffy coat. The receptors derive from a woman aged 18 to 75 with a cervical HPV16 infection that either progressed to CIN3+ or cleared (not recorded which).

The CDR3 reads CSARDRASENQPQHF. Incomplete CDR3 DNA: TGCAGTGCTAGAGACAGGGCATCTGAAAATCAGCCC. The chain has TRBV20-1 and TRBJ1-5; perhaps TRBD1 as D (5 bases). The CDR3 is cut off 3 residues early in the read; its end comes from the germline J gene. CDR1 and CDR2 (germline): DFQATT, SNEGSKA (reference sequence). The CDR3 runs to 15 residues. Trimming left V 0 bases short and J 4 bases short, with 13 bases between.

Regarding this clone: The read ends 3 residues before the CDR3 terminus; that terminus is restored from the germline J gene. The V gene is TRBV2, the J gene TRBJ1-5; possible D gene TRBD1, 6 bases. V lost 6 bases to trimming and J lost 7 bases, with 16 bases between them. This CDR3 is built from 14 residues. CDR1 is SNHLY and CDR2 is FYNNEI in the germline V gene. CDR3 residues: CASRKDGGRQPQHF. Partial CDR3 DNA: TGTGCCAGCAGAAAAGATGGGGGCCGACAGCCC.